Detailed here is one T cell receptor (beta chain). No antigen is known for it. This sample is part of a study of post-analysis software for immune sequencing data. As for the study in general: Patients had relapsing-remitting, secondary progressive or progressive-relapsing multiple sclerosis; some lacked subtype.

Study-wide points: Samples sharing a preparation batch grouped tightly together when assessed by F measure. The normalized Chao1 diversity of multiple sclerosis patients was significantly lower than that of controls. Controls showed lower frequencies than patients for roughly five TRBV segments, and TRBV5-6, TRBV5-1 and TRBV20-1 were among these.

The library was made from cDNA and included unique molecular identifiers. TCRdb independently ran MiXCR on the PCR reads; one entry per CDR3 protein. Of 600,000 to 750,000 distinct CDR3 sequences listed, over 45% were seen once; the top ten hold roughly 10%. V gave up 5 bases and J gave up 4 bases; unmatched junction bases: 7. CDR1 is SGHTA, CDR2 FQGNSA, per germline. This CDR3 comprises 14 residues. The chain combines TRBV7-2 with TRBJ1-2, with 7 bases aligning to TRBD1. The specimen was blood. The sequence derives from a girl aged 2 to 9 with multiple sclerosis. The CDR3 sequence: CASSPQGSGYGYTF. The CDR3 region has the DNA TGTGCCAGCAGCCCACAGGGGTCCGGCTATGGCTACACCTTC. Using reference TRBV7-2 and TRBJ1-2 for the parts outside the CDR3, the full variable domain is GAGVSQSPSNKVTEKGKDVELRCDPISGHTALYWYRQSLGQGLEFLIYFQGNSAPDKSGLPSDRFSAERTGGSVSTLTIQRTQQEDSAVYLCASSPQGSGYGYTFGSGTRLTVV.